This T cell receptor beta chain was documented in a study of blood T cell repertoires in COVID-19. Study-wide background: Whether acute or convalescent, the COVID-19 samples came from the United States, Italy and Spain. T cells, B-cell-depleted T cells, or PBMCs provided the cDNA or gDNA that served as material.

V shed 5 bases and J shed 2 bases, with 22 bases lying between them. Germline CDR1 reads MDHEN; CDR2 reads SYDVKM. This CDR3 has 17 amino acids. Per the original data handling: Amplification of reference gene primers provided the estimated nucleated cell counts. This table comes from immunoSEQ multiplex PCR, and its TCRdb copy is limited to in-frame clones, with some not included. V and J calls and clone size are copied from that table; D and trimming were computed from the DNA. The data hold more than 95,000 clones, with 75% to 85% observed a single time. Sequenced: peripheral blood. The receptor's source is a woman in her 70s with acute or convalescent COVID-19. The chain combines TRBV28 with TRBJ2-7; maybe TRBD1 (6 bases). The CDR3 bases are TGTGCCAGCAGTCTCCCCTCCTCCGGACAGTTAGCCTACGAGCAGTACTTC. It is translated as CASSLPSSGQLAYEQYF.